Described below is a single T cell receptor (beta chain) sequence and its context. The record originates from a study of blood T cell repertoires in COVID-19. Study-level background: The analysed material was cDNA or gDNA that came from T cells, B-cell-depleted T cells, or PBMCs.

Per the authors' pipeline: From reference gene primer amplification, estimates of nucleated cell counts were derived. Using immunoSEQ multiplex PCR, the repertoire was profiled, and TCRdb retains in-frame clones only, with some absent. From that table come the V and J calls and clone size; the DNA was used to work out D and trimming. Seen here are fewer than 300,000 clones, roughly 92% observed once, and the top ten hold about 2%. During active infection, Seattle patients enrolled and were then monitored through disease. V was trimmed by 5 bases and J by 9 bases, leaving 20 bases between them. This CDR3 has 15 residues. Germline-derived CDR1 and CDR2 are MNHEY and SMNVEV (reference sequence).

The TCR originated in a woman under 40 with COVID-19, enrolled during active disease. This sequence joins TRBV27 and TRBJ2-1, with D possibly matching TRBD2 (5 bases). What was sequenced was peripheral blood. CDR3 DNA sequence: TGTGCCAGCAGTCCCCAGGCGGGTGACCTGGGTGAGCAGTTCTTC. Amino acids: CASSPQAGDLGEQFF.